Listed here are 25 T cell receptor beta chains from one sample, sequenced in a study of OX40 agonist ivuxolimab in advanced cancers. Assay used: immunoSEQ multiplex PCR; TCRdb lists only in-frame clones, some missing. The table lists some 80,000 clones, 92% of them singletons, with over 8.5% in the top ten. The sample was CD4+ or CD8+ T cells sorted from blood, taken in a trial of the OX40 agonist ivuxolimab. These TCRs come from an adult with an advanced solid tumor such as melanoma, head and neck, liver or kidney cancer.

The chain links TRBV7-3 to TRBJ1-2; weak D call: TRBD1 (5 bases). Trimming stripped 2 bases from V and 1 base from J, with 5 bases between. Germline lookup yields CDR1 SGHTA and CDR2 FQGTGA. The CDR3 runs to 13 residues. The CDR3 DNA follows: TGTGCCAGCAGCTTAGGGGGTAACTATGGCTACACCTTC. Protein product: CASSLGGNYGYTF. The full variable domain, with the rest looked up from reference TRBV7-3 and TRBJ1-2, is GAGVSQTPSNKVTEKGKYVELRCDPISGHTALYWYRQSLGQGPEFLIYFQGTGAADDSGLPNDRFFAVRPEGSVSTLKIQRTERGDSAVYLCASSLGGNYGYTFGSGTRLTVV.

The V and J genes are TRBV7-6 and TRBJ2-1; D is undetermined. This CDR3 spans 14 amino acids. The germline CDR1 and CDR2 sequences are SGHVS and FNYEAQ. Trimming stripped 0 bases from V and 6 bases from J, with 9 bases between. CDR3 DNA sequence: TGTGCCAGCAGCTTAGCGGAGACTCGCAATGAGCAGTTCTTC. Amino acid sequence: CASSLAETRNEQFF.

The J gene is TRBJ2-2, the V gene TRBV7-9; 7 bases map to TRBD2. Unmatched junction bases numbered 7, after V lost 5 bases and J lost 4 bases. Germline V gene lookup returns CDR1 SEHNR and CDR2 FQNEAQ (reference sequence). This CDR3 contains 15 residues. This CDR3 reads CASSQRDGITGELFF. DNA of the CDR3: TGTGCCAGCAGCCAGCGGGACGGAATCACCGGGGAGCTGTTTTTT.

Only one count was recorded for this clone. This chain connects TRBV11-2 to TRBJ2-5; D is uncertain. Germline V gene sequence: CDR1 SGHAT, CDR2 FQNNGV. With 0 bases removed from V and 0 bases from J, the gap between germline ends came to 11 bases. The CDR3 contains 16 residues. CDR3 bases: TGTGCCAGCAGCTTAGAGTTCGGCGGCTACCAAGAGACCCAGTACTTC. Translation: CASSLEFGGYQETQYF.

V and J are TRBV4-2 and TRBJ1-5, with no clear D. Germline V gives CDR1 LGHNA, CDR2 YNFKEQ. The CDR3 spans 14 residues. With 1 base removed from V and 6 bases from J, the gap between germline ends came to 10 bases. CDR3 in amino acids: CASSQVEGPQPQHF. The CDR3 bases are TGTGCCAGCAGCCAAGTGGAGGGCCCTCAGCCCCAGCATTTT.

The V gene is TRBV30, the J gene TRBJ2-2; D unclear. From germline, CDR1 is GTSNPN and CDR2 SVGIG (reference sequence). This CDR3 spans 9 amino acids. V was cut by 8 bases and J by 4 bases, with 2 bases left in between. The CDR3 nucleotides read TGTGCCGCCACCGGGGAGCTGTTTTTT. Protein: CAATGELFF.

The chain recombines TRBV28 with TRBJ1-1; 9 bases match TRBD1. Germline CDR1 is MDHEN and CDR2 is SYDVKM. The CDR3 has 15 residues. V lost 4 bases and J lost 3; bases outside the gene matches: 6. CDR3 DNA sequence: TGTGCCAGCAGTTCCTGGGACAGGGCTTACACTGAAGCTTTCTTT. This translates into CASSSWDRAYTEAFF.

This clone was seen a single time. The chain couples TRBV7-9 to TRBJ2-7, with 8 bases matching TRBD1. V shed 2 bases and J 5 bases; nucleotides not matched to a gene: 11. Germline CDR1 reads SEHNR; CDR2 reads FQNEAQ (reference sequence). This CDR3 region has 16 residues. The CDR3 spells CASSLSGTGVFDEQYF. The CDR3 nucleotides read TGTGCCAGCAGCTTATCCGGGACAGGCGTTTTCGACGAGCAGTACTTC.

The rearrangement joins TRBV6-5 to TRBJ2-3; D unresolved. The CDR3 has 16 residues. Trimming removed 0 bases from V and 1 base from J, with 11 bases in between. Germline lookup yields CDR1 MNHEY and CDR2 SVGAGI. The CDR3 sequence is CASSYSISQGTDTQYF. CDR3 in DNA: TGTGCCAGCAGTTACTCGATAAGCCAGGGCACAGATACGCAGTATTTT.

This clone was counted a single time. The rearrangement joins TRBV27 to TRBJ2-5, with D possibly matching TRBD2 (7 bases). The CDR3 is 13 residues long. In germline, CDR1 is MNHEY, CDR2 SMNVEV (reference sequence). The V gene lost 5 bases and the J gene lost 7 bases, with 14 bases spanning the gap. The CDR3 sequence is CASSTGLGGTQYF. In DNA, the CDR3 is TGTGCCAGCAGTACCGGACTAGGGGGGACCCAGTACTTC.

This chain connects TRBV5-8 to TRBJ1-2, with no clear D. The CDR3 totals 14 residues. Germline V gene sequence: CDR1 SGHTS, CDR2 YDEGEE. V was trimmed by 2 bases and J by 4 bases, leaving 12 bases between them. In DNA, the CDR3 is TGTGCCAGCAGCTTTTCCCCATCCCCCTATGGCTACACCTTC. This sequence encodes CASSFSPSPYGYTF.

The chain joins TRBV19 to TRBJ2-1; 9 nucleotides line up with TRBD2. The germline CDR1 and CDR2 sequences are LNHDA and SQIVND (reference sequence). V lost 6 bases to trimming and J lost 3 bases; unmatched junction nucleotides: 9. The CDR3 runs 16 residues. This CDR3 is CASRYDSGGLYNEQFF. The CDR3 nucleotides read TGTGCCAGTAGATACGATAGCGGGGGACTCTACAATGAGCAGTTCTTC. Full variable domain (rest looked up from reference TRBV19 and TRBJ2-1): DGGITQSPKYLFRKEGQNVTLSCEQNLNHDAMYWYRQDPGQGLRLIYYSQIVNDFQKGDIAEGYSVSREKKESFPLTVTSAQKNPTAFYLCASRYDSGGLYNEQFFGPGTRLTVL.

This CDR3 reads CASSWMGQWGAGSYEQYF. CDR3 nucleotides: TGTGCCAGCAGCTGGATGGGGCAATGGGGGGCGGGCTCCTACGAGCAGTACTTC. J is TRBJ2-7 and V is TRBV28; D assignment may be TRBD1 or TRBD2 (6 bases each). This CDR3 has 18 residues. V lost 6 bases and J lost 0, with 24 bases in between. Per germline, CDR1 MDHEN and CDR2 SYDVKM.

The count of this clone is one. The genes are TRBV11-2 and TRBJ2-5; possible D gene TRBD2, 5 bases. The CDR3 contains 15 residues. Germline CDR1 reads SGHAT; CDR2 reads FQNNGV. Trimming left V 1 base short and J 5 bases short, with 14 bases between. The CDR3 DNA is TGTGCCAGCAGCTTAGGTTTCCCTAGCCCTGAGACCCAGTACTTC. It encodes CASSLGFPSPETQYF.

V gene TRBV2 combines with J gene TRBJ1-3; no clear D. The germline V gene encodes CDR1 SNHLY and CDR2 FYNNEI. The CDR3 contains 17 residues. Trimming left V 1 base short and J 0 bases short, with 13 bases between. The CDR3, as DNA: TGTGCCAGCAGTGAAGGTTGGACGCTTAGCTCTGGAAACACCATATATTTT. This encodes CASSEGWTLSSGNTIYF.

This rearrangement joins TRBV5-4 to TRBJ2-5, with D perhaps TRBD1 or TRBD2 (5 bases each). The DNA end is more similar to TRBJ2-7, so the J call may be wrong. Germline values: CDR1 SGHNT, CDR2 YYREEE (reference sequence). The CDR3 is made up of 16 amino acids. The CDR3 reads CASSLVGAGGSYEQYF. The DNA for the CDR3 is TGTGCCAGCAGCTTGGTTGGGGCAGGAGGTTCCTACGAGCAGTACTTC.

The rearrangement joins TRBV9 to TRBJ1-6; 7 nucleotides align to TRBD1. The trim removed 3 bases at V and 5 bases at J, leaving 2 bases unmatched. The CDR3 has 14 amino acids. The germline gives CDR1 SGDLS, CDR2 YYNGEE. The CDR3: CASSGGTDNSPLHF. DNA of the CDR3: TGTGCCAGCAGCGGTGGGACAGATAATTCACCCCTCCACTTT.

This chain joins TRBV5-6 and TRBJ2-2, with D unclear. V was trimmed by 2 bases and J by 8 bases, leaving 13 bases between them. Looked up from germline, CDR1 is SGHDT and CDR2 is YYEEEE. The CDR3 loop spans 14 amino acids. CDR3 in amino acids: CASSFPRLTGELFF. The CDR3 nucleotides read TGTGCCAGCAGCTTTCCCCGGCTTACGGGGGAGCTGTTTTTT.

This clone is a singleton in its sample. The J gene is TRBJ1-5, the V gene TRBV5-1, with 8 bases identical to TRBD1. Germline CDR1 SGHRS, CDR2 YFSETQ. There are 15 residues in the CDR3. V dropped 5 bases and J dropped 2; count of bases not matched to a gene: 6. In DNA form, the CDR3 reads TGCGCCAGCAGACCGGACAGGGACGGCAATCAGCCCCAGCATTTT. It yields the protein CASRPDRDGNQPQHF.

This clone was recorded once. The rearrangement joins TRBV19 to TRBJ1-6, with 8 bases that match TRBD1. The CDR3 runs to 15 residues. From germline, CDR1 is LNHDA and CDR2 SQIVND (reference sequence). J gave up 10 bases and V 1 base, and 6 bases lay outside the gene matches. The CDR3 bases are TGTGCCAGTAGTATAGCCGGACAGGGTGGATCACCCCTCCACTTT. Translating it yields CASSIAGQGGSPLHF.

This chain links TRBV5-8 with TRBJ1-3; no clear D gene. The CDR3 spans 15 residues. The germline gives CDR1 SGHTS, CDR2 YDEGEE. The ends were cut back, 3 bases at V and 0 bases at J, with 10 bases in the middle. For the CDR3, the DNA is TGTGCCAGCAGCTCGCCATCCAGCTCTGGAAACACCATATATTTT. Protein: CASSSPSSSGNTIYF.

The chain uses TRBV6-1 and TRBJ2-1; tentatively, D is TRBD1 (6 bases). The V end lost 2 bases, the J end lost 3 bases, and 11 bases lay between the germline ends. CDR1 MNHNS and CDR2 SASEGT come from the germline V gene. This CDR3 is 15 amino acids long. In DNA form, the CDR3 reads TGTGCCAGCAGTGAACCGCGACAGGTCTACAATGAGCAGTTCTTC. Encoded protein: CASSEPRQVYNEQFF.

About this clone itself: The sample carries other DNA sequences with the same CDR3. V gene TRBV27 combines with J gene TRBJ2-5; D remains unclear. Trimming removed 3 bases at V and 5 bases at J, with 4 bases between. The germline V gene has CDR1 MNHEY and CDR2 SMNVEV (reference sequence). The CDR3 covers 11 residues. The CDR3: CASSLGETQYF. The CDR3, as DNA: TGTGCCAGCAGTTTGGGGGAGACCCAGTACTTC.

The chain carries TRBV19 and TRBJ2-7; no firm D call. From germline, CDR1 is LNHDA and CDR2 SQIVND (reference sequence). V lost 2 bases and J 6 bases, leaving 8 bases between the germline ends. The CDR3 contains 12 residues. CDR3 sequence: CASSIPGLEQYF. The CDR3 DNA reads TGTGCCAGTAGTATACCTGGGCTCGAGCAGTACTTC. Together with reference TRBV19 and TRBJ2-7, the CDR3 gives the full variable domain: DGGITQSPKYLFRKEGQNVTLSCEQNLNHDAMYWYRQDPGQGLRLIYYSQIVNDFQKGDIAEGYSVSREKKESFPLTVTSAQKNPTAFYLCASSIPGLEQYFGPGTRLTVT.

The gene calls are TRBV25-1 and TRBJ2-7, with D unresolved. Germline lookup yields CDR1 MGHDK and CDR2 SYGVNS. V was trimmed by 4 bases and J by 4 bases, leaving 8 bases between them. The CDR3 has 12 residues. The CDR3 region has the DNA TGTGCCAGCAGTGGCCCGCCTTACGAGCAGTACTTC. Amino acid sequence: CASSGPPYEQYF.